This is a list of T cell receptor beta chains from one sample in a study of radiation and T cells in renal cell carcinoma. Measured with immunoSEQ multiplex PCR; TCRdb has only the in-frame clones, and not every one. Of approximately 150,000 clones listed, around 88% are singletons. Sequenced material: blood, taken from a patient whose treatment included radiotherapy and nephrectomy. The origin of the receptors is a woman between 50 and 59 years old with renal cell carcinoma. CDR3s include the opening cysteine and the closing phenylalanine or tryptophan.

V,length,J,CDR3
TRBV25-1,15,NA,CASRETGWTSYEQYF
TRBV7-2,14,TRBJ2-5,CASSPRFYGETQYF
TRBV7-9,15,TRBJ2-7,CASSLAGQGSYEQYF
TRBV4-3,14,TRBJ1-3,CASSPSDFGNTIYF
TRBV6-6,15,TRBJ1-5,CASSYRAEHNQPQHF
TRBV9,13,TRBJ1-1,CASSWGGGTEAFF
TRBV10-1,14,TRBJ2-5,CASSESIGQETQYF
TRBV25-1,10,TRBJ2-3,CASSALTQYF
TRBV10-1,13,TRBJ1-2,CASSESKGGGYTF
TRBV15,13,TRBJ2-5,CATSRDTSETQYF
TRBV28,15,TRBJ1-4,CASISGGAANEKLFF
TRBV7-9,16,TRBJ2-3,CASSFPAGGPADTQYF
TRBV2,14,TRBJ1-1,CASRPRLVDTEAFF
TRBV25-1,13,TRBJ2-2,CASSRTETGELFF
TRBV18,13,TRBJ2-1,CASSPRLNNEQFF
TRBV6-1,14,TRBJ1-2,CASSEQVSNYGYTF
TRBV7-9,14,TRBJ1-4,CASSLTQGEEKLFF
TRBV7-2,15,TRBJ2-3,CASSLAGLGTDTQYF
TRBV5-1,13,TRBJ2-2,CASRSGNTGELFF